This is a list of T cell receptor beta chains from one sample in a study of blood T cell repertoires in COVID-19. Sequencing was performed with immunoSEQ multiplex PCR; in TCRdb, only in-frame clones are kept and a portion is missing. Here the sample spans under 200,000 clones, around 83% being singletons. Specimen: peripheral blood. The receptors shown here come from a man younger than 35 with acute or convalescent COVID-19. Both conserved end residues are part of each CDR3. The order of the fields is V gene, CDR3 length, D gene, J gene, clone size, CDR3 DNA, CDR3 protein. A D gene is named only where the DNA matches it firmly. Clone sizes are given selectively: once, few, many, or a class where the clone is expanded.

TRBV25-1	12	TRBD1	TRBJ1-4	.	TGTGCCAGCAGTCCCCAAGGGGGCATATCAATTTTT	CASSPQGGISIF
TRBV30	13	.	TRBJ2-3	.	TGTGCCTACTTCCGGGTTAGCACAGATACGCAGTATTTT	CAYFRVSTDTQYF
TRBV5-1	14	TRBD2	TRBJ2-2	.	TGCGCCAGCAGCCCGGGACTAGTAGTAGGGGAGCTGTTTTTT	CASSPGLVVGELFF
TRBV5-1	15	TRBD1	TRBJ1-3	once	TGCGCCAGCAGCTTGGGACAGGGGGATTCTGGCACCATATATTTT	CASSLGQGDSGTIYF
TRBV28	15	TRBD1	TRBJ2-2	.	TGTGCCAGCAGCCCAGGGGGCCTGAACACCGGGGAGCTGTTTTTT	CASSPGGLNTGELFF
TRBV10-1	13	.	TRBJ1-6	.	TGCGCCAGCAGTTGGGACATTAATTCACCCCTCCACTTT	CASSWDINSPLHF
TRBV30	19	TRBD2	TRBJ2-6	.	TGTGCCTGGAGTGTTTTTGGGACTAGCGGTTCTATGGGGGCCAACGTCCTGACTTTC	CAWSVFGTSGSMGANVLTF
TRBV30	15	.	TRBJ2-1	.	TGTGCCTGGAGTCGGGGTAGCGTAAAGAGTGATGAGCAGTTCTTC	CAWSRGSVKSDEQFF
TRBV5-8	13	.	TRBJ2-1	.	TGTGCCAGCAGCCCGGACTGGGCGAATGAGCAGTTCTTC	CASSPDWANEQFF
TRBV10-3	13	.	TRBJ1-3	.	TGTGCCTCCCTCCCAGTCGATGGAAACACCATATATTTT	CASLPVDGNTIYF
TRBV5-8	17	.	TRBJ1-5	.	TGTGCCAGCAGCTTAACGGGGAGTTCCTATAGCAATCAGCCCCAGCATTTT	CASSLTGSSYSNQPQHF
TRBV6-5	15	TRBD1	TRBJ2-7	.	TGTGCCAGCAGTAACCGAGGGGGCGCGTGGGACGAGCAGTACTTC	CASSNRGGAWDEQYF
TRBV6-1	15	.	TRBJ1-2	.	TGTGCCAGCAGTGAATTCACAACAGACGGATATGGCTACACCTTC	CASSEFTTDGYGYTF
TRBV12-5	17	.	TRBJ2-1	.	TGTGCTAGTGGTCAGCTCCAGGGCGCCAAGCTCTACAATGAGCAGTTCTTC	CASGQLQGAKLYNEQFF
TRBV7-2	16	TRBD1	TRBJ1-6	.	TGTGCCAGCAGCTTAAAAGGGACAGCGACTAATTCACCCCTCCACTTT	CASSLKGTATNSPLHF
TRBV6-5	14	.	TRBJ1-2	.	TGTGCCAGCACACGCGGGGAGGCAGGCTATGGCTACACCTTC	CASTRGEAGYGYTF
TRBV25-1	13	.	TRBJ2-7	few	TGTGCCAGCAGCGTGGGGGGTAGTCCCGAGCAGTACTTC	CASSVGGSPEQYF
TRBV2	15	TRBD2	TRBJ2-5	.	TGTGCCAGCAGACCGGGACTAGCGGGGGTTGAGACCCAGTACTTC	CASRPGLAGVETQYF
TRBV6-5	16	TRBD1	TRBJ1-2	.	TGTGCCAGCAGTTACCCGGCAGGGGGCGCAAACTATGGCTACACCTTC	CASSYPAGGANYGYTF
TRBV3-1/TRBV3-2	16	TRBD1	TRBJ1-2	.	TGTGCCAGCAGCCAAGGTCGGGACAGGGAGGCCGGTGGCTACACCTTC	CASSQGRDREAGGYTF
TRBV7-7	16	TRBD2	TRBJ2-2	.	TGTGCCAGCAGCCCAGGACTAGCGGGGGGGACCGGGGAGCTGTTTTTT	CASSPGLAGGTGELFF
TRBV24-1	17	TRBD1	TRBJ2-1	few	TGTGCCACCAGTGATACTCCGGGACAGGGGTCGTACAATGAGCAGTTCTTC	CATSDTPGQGSYNEQFF
TRBV11-2	16	TRBD1	TRBJ2-7	.	TGTGCCAGCAGACTTACCGGGACAGATCCCTCCTACGAGCAGTACTTC	CASRLTGTDPSYEQYF
TRBV29-1	13	TRBD1	TRBJ2-1	.	TGCAGCGTTTCACCAGGGGGCTACGATGAGCAGTTCTTC	CSVSPGGYDEQFF
TRBV3-1/TRBV3-2	14	.	TRBJ2-7	.	TGTGCCAGCAGCCAGGGGCACGGATCCTACGAGCAGTACTTC	CASSQGHGSYEQYF
TRBV12-3/TRBV12-4	13	.	TRBJ2-3	.	TGTGCCAGCAGTCCCCAGGGTATGTATACGCAGTATTTT	CASSPQGMYTQYF
TRBV12-3/TRBV12-4	12	.	TRBJ2-7	.	TGTGCCAGCAGTCGGACAGTCTACGAGCAGTACTTC	CASSRTVYEQYF
TRBV18	17	TRBD1	TRBJ1-2	.	TGTGCCAGCTCACCAATGGGACAGGGGAGCTACTCAAATGGCTACACCTTC	CASSPMGQGSYSNGYTF
TRBV6-5	13	.	TRBJ1-1	.	TGTGCCAGCAGCCACGAGAGGGGGAGTTATGCTTTCTTT	CASSHERGSYAFF
TRBV19	17	.	TRBJ1-1	.	TGTGCCAGTTCGGGGTTCCCTTTCGGGTCAGAGAGAGCTGAAGCTTTCTTT	CASSGFPFGSERAEAFF
TRBV6-5	12	.	TRBJ1-5	.	TGTGCCAGCAGAGCAGGGAATCAGCCCCAGCATTTT	CASRAGNQPQHF
TRBV11-2	14	.	TRBJ1-2	few	TGTGCCAGCAGCCCCGCAGGACAGTGGTATGGCTACACCTTC	CASSPAGQWYGYTF
TRBV3-1/TRBV3-2	16	.	TRBJ2-2	.	TGTGCCAGCAGCCAAGGCGGGGATTCGAACACCGGGGAGCTGTTTTTT	CASSQGGDSNTGELFF
TRBV11-2	17	TRBD2	TRBJ2-1	.	TGTGCCAGCAGCTTAGTTGGAGCGGGGGGCTCCTACAATGAGCAGTTCTTC	CASSLVGAGGSYNEQFF
TRBV30	13	.	TRBJ1-5	.	TGTGCCTGGTCGGGCGGGGTAAATCAGCCCCAGCATTTT	CAWSGGVNQPQHF
TRBV10-2	13	.	TRBJ1-6	.	TGCGCCAGCAGTGCGGGGGGCGAGTCACCCCTCCACTTT	CASSAGGESPLHF
TRBV2	15	.	TRBJ1-5	.	TGTGCCAGCACTACAGGACAGATTGGTAATCAGCCCCAGCATTTT	CASTTGQIGNQPQHF
TRBV5-1	18	.	TRBJ1-4	.	TGCGCCAGCAGCTTGGCCAACGGCGGAGGGGAAACAAATGAAAAACTGTTTTTT	CASSLANGGGETNEKLFF